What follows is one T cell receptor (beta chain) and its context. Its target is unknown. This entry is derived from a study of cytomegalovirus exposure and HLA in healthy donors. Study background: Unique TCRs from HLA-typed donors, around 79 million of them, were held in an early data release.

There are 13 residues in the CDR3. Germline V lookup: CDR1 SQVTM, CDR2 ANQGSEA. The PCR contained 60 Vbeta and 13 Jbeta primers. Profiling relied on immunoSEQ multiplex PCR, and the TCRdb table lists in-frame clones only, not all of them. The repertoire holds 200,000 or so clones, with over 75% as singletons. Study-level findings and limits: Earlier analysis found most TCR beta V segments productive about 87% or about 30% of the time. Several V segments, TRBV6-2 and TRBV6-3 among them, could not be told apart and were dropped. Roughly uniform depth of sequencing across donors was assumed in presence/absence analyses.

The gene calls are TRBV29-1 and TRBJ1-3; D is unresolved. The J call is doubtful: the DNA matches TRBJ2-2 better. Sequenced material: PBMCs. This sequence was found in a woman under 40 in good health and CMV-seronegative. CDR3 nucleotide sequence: TGCAGCGTTGATCGGCAGAACACCGGGGAGCTGTTTTTT. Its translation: CSVDRQNTGELFF.